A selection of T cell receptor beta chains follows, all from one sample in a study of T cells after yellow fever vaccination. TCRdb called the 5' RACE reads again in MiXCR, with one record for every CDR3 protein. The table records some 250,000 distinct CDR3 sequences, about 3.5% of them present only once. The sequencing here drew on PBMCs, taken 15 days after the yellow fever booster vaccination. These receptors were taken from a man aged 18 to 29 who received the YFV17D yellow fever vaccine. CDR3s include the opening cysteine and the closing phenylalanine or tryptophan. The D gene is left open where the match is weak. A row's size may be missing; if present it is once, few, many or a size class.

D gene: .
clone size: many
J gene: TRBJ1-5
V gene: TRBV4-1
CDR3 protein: CASSQVGGNQPQHF
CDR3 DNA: TGCGCCAGCAGCCAAGTGGGGGGGAATCAGCCCCAGCATTTT

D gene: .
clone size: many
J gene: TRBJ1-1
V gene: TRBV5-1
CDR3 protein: CASRSRALHGSTEAFF
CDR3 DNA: TGCGCCAGCAGAAGCCGGGCCCTACACGGGAGCACTGAAGCTTTCTTT

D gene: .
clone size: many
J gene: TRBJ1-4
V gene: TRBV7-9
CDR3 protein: CASTDSGSEKLFF
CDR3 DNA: TGTGCCAGCACCGATAGCGGGAGTGAAAAACTGTTTTTT

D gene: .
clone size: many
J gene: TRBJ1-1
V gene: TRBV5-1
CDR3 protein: CASSLFSADTEAFF
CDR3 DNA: TGCGCCAGCAGCTTGTTTTCGGCGGACACTGAAGCTTTCTTT

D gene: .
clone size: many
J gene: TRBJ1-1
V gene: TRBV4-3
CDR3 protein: CASSQDGFADTEAFF
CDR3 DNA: TGCGCCAGCAGCCAAGATGGGTTTGCGGACACTGAAGCTTTCTTT

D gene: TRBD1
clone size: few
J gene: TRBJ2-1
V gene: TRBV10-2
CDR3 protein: CASSATGGYGNEQFF
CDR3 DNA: TGCGCCAGCAGTGCCACAGGGGGATATGGGAATGAGCAGTTCTTC

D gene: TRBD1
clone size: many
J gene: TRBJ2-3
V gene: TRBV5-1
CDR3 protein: CASSSGQAGTDTQYF
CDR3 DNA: TGCGCCAGCAGCTCGGGACAGGCTGGGACAGATACGCAGTATTTT

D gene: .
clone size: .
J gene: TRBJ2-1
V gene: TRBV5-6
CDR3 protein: CASSPEGRHREQFF
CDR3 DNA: TGTGCCAGCAGCCCCGAGGGCCGGCACCGGGAGCAGTTCTTC

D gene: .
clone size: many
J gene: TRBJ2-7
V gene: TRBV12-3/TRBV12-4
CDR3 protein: CASSLGKVEQYF
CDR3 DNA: TGTGCCAGCAGTTTAGGTAAAGTCGAGCAGTACTTC

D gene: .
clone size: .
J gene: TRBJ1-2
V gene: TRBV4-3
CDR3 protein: CASSQGTGDYGYTF
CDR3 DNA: TGCGCCAGCAGCCAAGGGACGGGTGACTATGGCTACACCTTC

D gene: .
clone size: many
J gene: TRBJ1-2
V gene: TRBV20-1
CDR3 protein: CSARAGPGYTF
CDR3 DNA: TGCAGTGCCAGGGCCGGGCCCGGCTACACCTTC

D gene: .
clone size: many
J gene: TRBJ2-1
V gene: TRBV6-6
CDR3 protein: CASRNSGALGEQFF
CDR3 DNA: TGTGCCAGCAGGAATTCCGGGGCCCTGGGTGAGCAGTTCTTC

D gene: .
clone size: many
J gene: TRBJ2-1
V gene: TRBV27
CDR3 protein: CASSSVFSAGPSYNEQFF
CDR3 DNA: TGTGCCAGCAGTTCAGTCTTTAGCGCAGGTCCCTCCTACAATGAGCAGTTCTTC

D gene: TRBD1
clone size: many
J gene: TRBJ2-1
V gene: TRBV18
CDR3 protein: CASSPLGTGSYNEQFF
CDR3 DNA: TGTGCCAGCTCACCACTGGGGACAGGCTCCTACAATGAGCAGTTCTTC

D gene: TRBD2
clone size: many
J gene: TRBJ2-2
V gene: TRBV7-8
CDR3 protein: CASSLASGGAGELFF
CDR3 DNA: TGTGCCAGCAGCTTAGCTAGCGGGGGGGCCGGGGAGCTGTTTTTT

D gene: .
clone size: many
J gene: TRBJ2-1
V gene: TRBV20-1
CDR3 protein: CSARESYNEQFF
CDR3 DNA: TGCAGTGCTAGAGAGTCGTACAATGAGCAGTTCTTC

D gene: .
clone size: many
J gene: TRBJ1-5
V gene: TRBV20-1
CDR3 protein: CSASTVGQPQHF
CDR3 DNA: TGCAGTGCCTCAACGGTCGGGCAGCCCCAGCATTTT

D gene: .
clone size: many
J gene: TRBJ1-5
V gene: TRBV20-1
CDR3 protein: CSAGKGRAGQPQHF
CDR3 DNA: TGCAGTGCTGGGAAGGGCAGGGCTGGTCAGCCCCAGCATTTT

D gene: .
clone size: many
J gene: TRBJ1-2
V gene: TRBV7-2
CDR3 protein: CASSLGRRGPRHGYTF
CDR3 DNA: TGTGCCAGCAGCCTAGGGCGGCGGGGGCCGAGGCATGGCTACACCTTC

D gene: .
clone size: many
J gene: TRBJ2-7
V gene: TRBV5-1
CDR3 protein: CASSSQGGGNEQYF
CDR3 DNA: TGCGCCAGCAGCTCGCAGGGGGGGGGCAACGAGCAGTACTTC

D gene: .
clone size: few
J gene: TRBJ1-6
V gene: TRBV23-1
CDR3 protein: CASSQSRRRHNSPLHF
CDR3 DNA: TGCGCCAGCAGTCAATCCCGCAGGCGCCATAATTCACCCCTCCACTTT

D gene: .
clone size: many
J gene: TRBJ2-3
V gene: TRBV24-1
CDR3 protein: CATAGSTDTQYF
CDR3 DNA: TGTGCCACCGCAGGGTCCACAGATACGCAGTATTTT

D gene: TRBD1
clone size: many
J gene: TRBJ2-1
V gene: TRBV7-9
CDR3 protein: CASSLVGLRDRGSSSYNEQFF
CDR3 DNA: TGTGCCAGCAGCTTAGTAGGGCTTCGGGACAGGGGCTCAAGCTCCTACAATGAGCAGTTCTTC

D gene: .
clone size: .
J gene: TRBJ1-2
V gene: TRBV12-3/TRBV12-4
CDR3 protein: CASRDTNNYGYTF
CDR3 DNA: TGTGCCAGCAGAGACACAAATAACTATGGCTACACCTTC